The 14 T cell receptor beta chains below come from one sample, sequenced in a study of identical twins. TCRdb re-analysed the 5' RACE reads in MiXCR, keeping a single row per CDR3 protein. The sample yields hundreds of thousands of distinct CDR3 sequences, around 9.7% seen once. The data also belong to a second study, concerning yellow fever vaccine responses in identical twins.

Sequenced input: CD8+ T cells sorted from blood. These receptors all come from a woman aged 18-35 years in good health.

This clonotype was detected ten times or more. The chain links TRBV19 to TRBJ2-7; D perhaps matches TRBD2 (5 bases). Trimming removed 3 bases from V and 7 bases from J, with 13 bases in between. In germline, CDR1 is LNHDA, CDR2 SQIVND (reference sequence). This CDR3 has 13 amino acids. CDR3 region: CASSMRASGEQYF. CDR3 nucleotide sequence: TGTGCCAGTAGTATGAGGGCCTCCGGGGAGCAGTACTTC.

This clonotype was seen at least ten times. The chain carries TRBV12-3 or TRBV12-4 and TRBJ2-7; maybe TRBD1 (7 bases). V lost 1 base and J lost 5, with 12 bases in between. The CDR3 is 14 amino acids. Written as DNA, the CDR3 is TGTGCCAGCAGTTTAGGTCAGGGGGGCCACGAGCAGTACTTC. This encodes CASSLGQGGHEQYF.

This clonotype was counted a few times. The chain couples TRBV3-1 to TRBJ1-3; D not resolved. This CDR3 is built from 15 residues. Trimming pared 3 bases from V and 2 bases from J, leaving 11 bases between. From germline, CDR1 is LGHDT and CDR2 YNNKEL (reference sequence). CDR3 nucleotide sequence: TGTGCCAGCAGCCACCTAGAGGAGGCTGGAAACACCATATATTTT. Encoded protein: CASSHLEEAGNTIYF.

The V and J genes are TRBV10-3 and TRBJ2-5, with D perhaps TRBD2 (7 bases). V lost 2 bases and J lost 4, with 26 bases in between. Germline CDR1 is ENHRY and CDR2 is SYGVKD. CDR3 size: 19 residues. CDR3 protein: CAISERGAGEVVIGETQYF. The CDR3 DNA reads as TGTGCCATCAGTGAGAGGGGGGCGGGAGAGGTGGTTATTGGAGAGACCCAGTACTTC.

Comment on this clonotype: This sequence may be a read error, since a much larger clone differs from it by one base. Written as DNA, the CDR3 is TGCAGCGTTATGGGCCGCGAGACCCAGTGCTTC. It is translated as CSVMGRETQCF. The chain joins TRBV29-1 to TRBJ2-5; D is uncertain. CDR1 is SQVTM and CDR2 is ANQGSEA in the germline V gene. CDR3 length equals 11 residues.

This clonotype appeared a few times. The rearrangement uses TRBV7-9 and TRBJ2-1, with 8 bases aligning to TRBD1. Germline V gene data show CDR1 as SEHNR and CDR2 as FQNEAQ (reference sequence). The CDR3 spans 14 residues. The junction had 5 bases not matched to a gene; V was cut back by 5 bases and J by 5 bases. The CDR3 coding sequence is TGTGCCAGCAGCCCACGACAGGGGCACAATGAGCAGTTCTTC. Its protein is CASSPRQGHNEQFF.

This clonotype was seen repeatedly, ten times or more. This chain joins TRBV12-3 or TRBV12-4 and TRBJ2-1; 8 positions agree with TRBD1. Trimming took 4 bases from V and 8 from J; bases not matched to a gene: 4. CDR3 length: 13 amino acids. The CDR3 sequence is CASSSTGVDEQFF. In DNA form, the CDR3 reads TGTGCCAGCAGTTCGACAGGGGTGGATGAGCAGTTCTTC.

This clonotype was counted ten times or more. The CDR3 sequence is CASSQEMGNTGELFF. Written as DNA, the CDR3 is TGTGCCAGCAGCCAAGAAATGGGGAACACCGGGGAGCTGTTTTTT. The chain has TRBV3-1 and TRBJ2-2; D gene unclear. This CDR3 is built from 15 residues. V was trimmed by 0 bases and J by 1 base, leaving 6 bases between them. Germline CDR1 and CDR2: LGHDT and YNNKEL (reference sequence).

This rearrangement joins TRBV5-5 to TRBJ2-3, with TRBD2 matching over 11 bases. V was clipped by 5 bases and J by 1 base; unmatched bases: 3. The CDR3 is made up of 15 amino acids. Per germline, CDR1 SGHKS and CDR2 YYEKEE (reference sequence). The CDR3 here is CASSVTSGGTDTQYF. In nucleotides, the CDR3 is TGTGCCAGCAGTGTGACTAGCGGGGGCACAGATACGCAGTATTTT.

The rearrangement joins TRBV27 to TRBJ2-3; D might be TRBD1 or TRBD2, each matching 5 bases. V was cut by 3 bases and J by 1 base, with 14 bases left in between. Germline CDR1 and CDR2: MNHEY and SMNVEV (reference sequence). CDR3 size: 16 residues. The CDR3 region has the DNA TGTGCCAGCAGTTTCTTCCAGGGAGATGGCACAGATACGCAGTATTTT. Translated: CASSFFQGDGTDTQYF.

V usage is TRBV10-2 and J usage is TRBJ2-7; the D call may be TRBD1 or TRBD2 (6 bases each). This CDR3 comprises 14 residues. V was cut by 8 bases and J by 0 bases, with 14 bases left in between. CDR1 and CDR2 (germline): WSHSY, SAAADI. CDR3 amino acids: CASGTLGSSYEQYF. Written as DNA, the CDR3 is TGCGCCAGCGGGACACTCGGGAGCTCCTACGAGCAGTACTTC.

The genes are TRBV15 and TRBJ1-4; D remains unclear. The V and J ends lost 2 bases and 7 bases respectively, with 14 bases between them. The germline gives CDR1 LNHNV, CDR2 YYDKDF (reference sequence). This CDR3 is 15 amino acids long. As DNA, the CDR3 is TGTGCCACCAGCAGAACAGACGGAGGTACTGAAAAACTGTTTTTT. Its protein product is CATSRTDGGTEKLFF.

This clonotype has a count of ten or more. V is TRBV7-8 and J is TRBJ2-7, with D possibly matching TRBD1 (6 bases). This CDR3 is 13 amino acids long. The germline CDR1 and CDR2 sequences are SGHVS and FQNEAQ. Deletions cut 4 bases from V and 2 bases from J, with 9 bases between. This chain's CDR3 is CASSSDRTYEQYF. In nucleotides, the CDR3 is TGTGCCAGCAGCTCCGACAGGACCTACGAGCAGTACTTC.

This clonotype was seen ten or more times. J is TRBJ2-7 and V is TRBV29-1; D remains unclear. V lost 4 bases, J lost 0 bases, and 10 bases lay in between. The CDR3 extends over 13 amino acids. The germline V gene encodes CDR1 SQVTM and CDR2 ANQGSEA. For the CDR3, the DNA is TGCAGCGTTGTTTGGGGTAGCTCCTACGAGCAGTACTTC. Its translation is CSVVWGSSYEQYF.